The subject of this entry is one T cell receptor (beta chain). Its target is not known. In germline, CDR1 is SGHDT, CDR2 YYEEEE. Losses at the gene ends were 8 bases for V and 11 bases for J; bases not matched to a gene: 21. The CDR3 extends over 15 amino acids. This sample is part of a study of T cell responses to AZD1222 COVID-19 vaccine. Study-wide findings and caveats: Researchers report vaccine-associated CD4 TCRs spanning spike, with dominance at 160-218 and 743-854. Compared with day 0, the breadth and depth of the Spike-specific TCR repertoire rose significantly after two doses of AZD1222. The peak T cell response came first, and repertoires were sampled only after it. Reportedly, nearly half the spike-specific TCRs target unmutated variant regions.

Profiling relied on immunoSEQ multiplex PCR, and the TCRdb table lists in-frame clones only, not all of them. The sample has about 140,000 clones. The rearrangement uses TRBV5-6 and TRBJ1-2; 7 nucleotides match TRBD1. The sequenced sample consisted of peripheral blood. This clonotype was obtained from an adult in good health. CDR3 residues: CASRQGSFFGRGYTF. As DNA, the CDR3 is TGTGCCAGTCGACAGGGTTCCTTTTTCGGTCGTGGGTACACCTTC.